This is a list of T cell receptor beta chains from one sample in a study of response to subunit inactivated influenza vaccine. TCRdb re-derived calls from the RT-PCR reads in MiXCR, one entry per CDR3 protein. The sample gives more than 400,000 distinct CDR3 sequences, around 9.9% of which show up once; around 12% is in the top ten. Sequenced here: PBMCs from blood, sampled about 40 days after vaccination. These receptors were taken from a man over 45 who received an inactivated influenza vaccine. Both conserved end residues are part of each CDR3. The order of the fields is V gene, J gene, clone size, D gene, CDR3 protein, CDR3 DNA. D genes are given only for firm matches. The size entry is marked missing in some rows and otherwise reads once, few, many or a size class.

v_gene: TRBV12-3/TRBV12-4; j_gene: TRBJ1-3; abundance: few; d_gene: .; CDR3aa: CASRLSWTSSGNTIYF; CDR3nt: TGTGCCAGCAGGCTGTCGTGGACAAGCTCTGGAAACACCATATATTTT
v_gene: TRBV2; j_gene: TRBJ2-7; abundance: few; d_gene: .; CDR3aa: CASSEQETRTLRGEQYF; CDR3nt: TGTGCCAGCAGCGAACAGGAGACGCGTACCCTACGAGGGGAGCAGTACTTC
v_gene: TRBV7-9; j_gene: TRBJ2-3; abundance: many; d_gene: .; CDR3aa: CASSLKDTQYF; CDR3nt: TGTGCCAGCAGCTTAAAAGATACGCAGTATTTT
v_gene: TRBV12-3/TRBV12-4; j_gene: TRBJ1-3; abundance: .; d_gene: .; CDR3aa: CASGLRDSGNTIYF; CDR3nt: TGTGCCAGCGGGCTTAGGGACTCTGGAAACACCATATATTTT
v_gene: TRBV20-1; j_gene: TRBJ2-1; abundance: .; d_gene: TRBD2; CDR3aa: CSARPRAGSSYNEQFF; CDR3nt: TGCAGTGCTCGACCGAGAGCGGGAAGCTCCTACAATGAGCAGTTCTTC
v_gene: TRBV10-3; j_gene: TRBJ1-3; abundance: few; d_gene: .; CDR3aa: CATRGDLRGNTIYF; CDR3nt: TGTGCCACTCGAGGCGATCTAAGGGGAAACACCATATATTTT
v_gene: TRBV25-1; j_gene: TRBJ2-3; abundance: .; d_gene: .; CDR3aa: CASSEHRVRTDTQYF; CDR3nt: TGTGCCAGCAGTGAACACAGGGTGCGCACAGATACGCAGTATTTT
v_gene: TRBV6-2/TRBV6-3; j_gene: TRBJ2-3; abundance: many; d_gene: .; CDR3aa: CASSYLGLSTDTQYF; CDR3nt: TGTGCCAGCAGTTACTTGGGACTTTCCACAGATACGCAGTATTTT
v_gene: TRBV12-3/TRBV12-4; j_gene: TRBJ2-3; abundance: few; d_gene: .; CDR3aa: CASSSRQGGSTDTQYF; CDR3nt: TGTGCCAGCAGTTCCCGACAGGGAGGGAGCACAGATACGCAGTATTTT
v_gene: TRBV20-1; j_gene: TRBJ2-3; abundance: .; d_gene: TRBD2; CDR3aa: CSATPGGGLSTDTQYF; CDR3nt: TGCAGTGCCACCCCCGGCGGGGGGTTAAGCACAGATACGCAGTATTTT
v_gene: TRBV10-3; j_gene: TRBJ1-4; abundance: .; d_gene: .; CDR3aa: CATSKDGANEKLFF; CDR3nt: TGTGCCACCTCTAAAGACGGGGCTAATGAAAAACTGTTTTTT
v_gene: TRBV20-1; j_gene: TRBJ2-2; abundance: many; d_gene: TRBD1; CDR3aa: CSAAGGAYTGELFF; CDR3nt: TGCAGTGCCGCAGGGGGCGCTTACACCGGGGAGCTGTTTTTT
v_gene: TRBV5-1; j_gene: TRBJ2-7; abundance: .; d_gene: TRBD2; CDR3aa: CASRERGPPYEQYF; CDR3nt: TGCGCCAGCCGAGAGCGGGGGCCACCCTACGAGCAGTACTTC
v_gene: TRBV18; j_gene: TRBJ1-1; abundance: few; d_gene: .; CDR3aa: CASSPGGKTEAFF; CDR3nt: TGTGCCAGCTCACCGGGAGGGAAGACTGAAGCTTTCTTT
v_gene: TRBV4-1; j_gene: TRBJ1-5; abundance: .; d_gene: .; CDR3aa: CASSQGGGIHQPQHF; CDR3nt: TGCGCCAGCAGCCAAGGGGGGGGTATTCATCAGCCCCAGCATTTT
v_gene: TRBV20-1; j_gene: TRBJ1-2; abundance: few; d_gene: .; CDR3aa: CSASGLYGYTF; CDR3nt: TGCAGTGCTAGTGGCCTCTATGGCTACACCTTC
v_gene: TRBV7-9; j_gene: TRBJ2-7; abundance: few; d_gene: .; CDR3aa: CASSRPGYEQYF; CDR3nt: TGTGCCAGCAGTCGGCCCGGCTACGAGCAGTACTTC
v_gene: TRBV6-5; j_gene: TRBJ2-7; abundance: .; d_gene: .; CDR3aa: CASSYQSNYEQYF; CDR3nt: TGTGCCAGCAGTTATCAAAGTAATTACGAGCAGTACTTC
v_gene: TRBV5-1; j_gene: TRBJ1-1; abundance: .; d_gene: .; CDR3aa: CASSKIRGTEAFF; CDR3nt: TGCGCCAGCAGCAAGATTAGGGGAACTGAAGCTTTCTTT
v_gene: TRBV20-1; j_gene: TRBJ2-7; abundance: many; d_gene: .; CDR3aa: CSASGASYEQYF; CDR3nt: TGCAGTGCTTCCGGGGCCTCCTACGAGCAGTACTTC
v_gene: TRBV20-1; j_gene: TRBJ2-7; abundance: .; d_gene: TRBD2; CDR3aa: CSARASGRGYEQYF; CDR3nt: TGCAGTGCTAGAGCTAGCGGGAGGGGCTACGAGCAGTACTTC
v_gene: TRBV28; j_gene: TRBJ1-1; abundance: many; d_gene: .; CDR3aa: CASSSQGNTEAFF; CDR3nt: TGTGCCAGCAGTTCGCAGGGGAACACTGAAGCTTTCTTT